This T cell receptor beta chain is from a study of blood T cell repertoires in COVID-19. Turning to the study itself: Material from acute and convalescent COVID-19 was sourced from the United States, Italy and Spain. In each case, the material was cDNA or gDNA derived from T cells, B-cell-depleted T cells, or PBMCs.

In the study's own analysis: Scientists estimated how many nucleated cells there were by amplifying reference gene primers. Data came from immunoSEQ multiplex PCR; TCRdb stores just in-frame clones and leaves some out. The V and J calls and the clone size are those of that table, but D and trimming were determined from the DNA. This table has fewer than 150,000 clones, almost 85% appearing once. The sequencing input was peripheral blood. This receptor was obtained from a man aged 45-65 years with acute or convalescent COVID-19.

CDR3 amino acids: CASSPDRSYNEQFF. The DNA of the CDR3 is TGTGCCAGCAGCCCGGACAGGTCCTACAATGAGCAGTTCTTC. The V gene is TRBV7-3, the J gene TRBJ2-1; 7 nucleotides match TRBD1. CDR1 and CDR2 (germline): SGHTA, FQGTGA. J lost 1 base, V lost 5 bases, and 2 bases had no gene match. CDR3 length equals 14 residues.